This T cell receptor (beta chain) derives from a study of T cells after yellow fever vaccination. The CDR3 extends over 18 amino acids. J was trimmed by 5 bases and V by 1 base; bases with no gene match: 16. The germline CDR1 and CDR2 sequences are SGHTA and FQGNSA. Notes on this clonotype: Its antigen is undetermined.

From the 5' RACE reads, TCRdb called clonotypes with MiXCR, one entry per CDR3 protein. The sample lists hundreds of thousands of distinct CDR3 sequences, around 20% seen once, with 15% to 20% in the top ten. Study-wide findings and caveats: Only a small proportion of the clonotypes turned up in both the CD4 and the CD8 compartments, likely arising from convergent recombination. From the bulk population, abundant clonotypes could contaminate and appear within FACS-sorted repertoires.

This sequence originates from a man between 18 and 29 years old who received the YFV17D yellow fever vaccine. Sample: PBMCs, taken before the yellow fever booster vaccination. This sequence joins TRBV7-2 and TRBJ2-5; TRBD1 aligns across 7 bases. This CDR3 is CASSLVGTAPPDRETQYF. CDR3 nucleotides: TGTGCCAGCAGCTTAGTGGGGACAGCCCCGCCTGATCGGGAGACCCAGTACTTC.